This passage covers 20 T cell receptor beta chains from one sample sequenced in a study of identical twins. TCRdb redid the calling of the 5' RACE reads with MiXCR, one entry per CDR3 protein. Of about 900,000 distinct CDR3 sequences in the sample, roughly 12% are singletons; the top ten hold roughly 1.5%. This sample also appeared in a second study, on yellow fever vaccine responses in identical twins.

Sequences were obtained from PBMCs. The origin of the receptors is a woman aged 18-30 years in good health.

In its sample, this clonotype was seen a few times. V gene TRBV7-9 combines with J gene TRBJ2-2; D not resolved. Trimming shortened V by 1 base and J by 6 bases, and 6 bases separated the two germline ends. This CDR3 is 13 amino acids long. From germline, CDR1 is SEHNR and CDR2 FQNEAQ (reference sequence). CDR3 residues: CASSLETPGELFF. The CDR3, as DNA: TGTGCCAGCAGCTTAGAAACCCCCGGGGAGCTGTTTTTT.

V and J are TRBV4-1 and TRBJ1-4; no firm D call. CDR3 length: 14 amino acids. CDR1 is MGHRA, CDR2 YSYEKL, per germline. Trimming removed 3 bases at V and 13 bases at J, with 18 bases between. The CDR3 DNA reads TGCGCCAGCAGCCAGGTTAACCTCTCCGGAAGACTGTTTTTT. Residues: CASSQVNLSGRLFF.

The chain recombines TRBV10-3 with TRBJ2-4, with TRBD2 matching 7 bases. Germline trimming cut 2 bases from V and 9 bases from J; bases unmatched to any gene: 10. This CDR3 comprises 15 residues. From germline, CDR1 is ENHRY and CDR2 SYGVKD. The CDR3 here is CAISEASGERSIQYF. The DNA of the CDR3 is TGTGCCATCAGTGAGGCTAGCGGCGAGAGAAGCATTCAGTACTTC.

This clonotype was picked up a small number of times. This chain uses TRBV2 with TRBJ2-3, with 8 bases lining up with TRBD2. J gave up 2 bases and V 7 bases, and 14 bases lay outside the gene matches. The CDR3 is 17 residues long. Germline values: CDR1 SNHLY, CDR2 FYNNEI. Written as DNA, the CDR3 is TGTGCCAGCACTGGGGTCGGGAGGGGTTTTTTCACAGATACGCAGTATTTT. Translated: CASTGVGRGFFTDTQYF. The whole variable domain, filled in from reference TRBV2 and TRBJ2-3, reads EPEVTQTPSHQVTQMGQEVILRCVPISNHLYFYWYRQILGQKVEFLVSFYNNEISEKSEIFDDQFSVERPDGSNFTLKIRSTKLEDSAMYFCASTGVGRGFFTDTQYFGPGTRLTVL.

This sequence joins TRBV20-1 and TRBJ2-2; TRBD2 matches at 8 bases. J lost 2 bases, V lost 6 bases, and 11 bases had no gene match. CDR1 and CDR2 from the germline V gene are DFQATT and SNEGSKA (reference sequence). This CDR3 region has 16 residues. The CDR3 nucleotides are TGCAGTGCACCAGGACAAGCGGGGGTTAACACCGGGGAGCTGTTTTTT. Residues: CSAPGQAGVNTGELFF.

This chain joins TRBV3-1 and TRBJ1-3, with D unclear. V was clipped by 0 bases and J by 4 bases, with 7 bases between them. Germline V gene lookup returns CDR1 LGHDT and CDR2 YNNKEL (reference sequence). The CDR3 contains 14 residues. CDR3 protein: CASSQDLGGNTIYF. Written as DNA, the CDR3 is TGTGCCAGCAGCCAAGACCTTGGCGGAAACACCATATATTTT.

This clonotype has more than one count but fewer than ten. V gene TRBV12-3 or TRBV12-4 combines with J gene TRBJ2-3; D remains unclear. The germline V and J ends were trimmed by 4 bases and 5 bases, with 7 bases remaining between them. The CDR3 totals 12 residues. CDR3 sequence reads: CASSSWGDTQYF. CDR3 nucleotide sequence: TGTGCCAGCAGTTCATGGGGAGATACGCAGTATTTT.

Ten or more counts support this clonotype. The chain joins TRBV2 to TRBJ1-5, with a weak D call TRBD1 (6 bases). V gave up 3 bases and J gave up 3 bases, with 15 bases separating them. This CDR3 spans 16 amino acids. Germline CDR1 reads SNHLY; CDR2 reads FYNNEI. The CDR3 sequence is CASSDQRDISNQPQHF. CDR3 nucleotides: TGTGCCAGCAGTGACCAACGGGACATCTCCAATCAGCCCCAGCATTTT. Based on the CDR3 plus reference TRBV2 and TRBJ1-5, the full variable domain is EPEVTQTPSHQVTQMGQEVILRCVPISNHLYFYWYRQILGQKVEFLVSFYNNEISEKSEIFDDQFSVERPDGSNFTLKIRSTKLEDSAMYFCASSDQRDISNQPQHFGDGTRLSIL.

The table lists this clonotype with a few counts. The gene calls are TRBV10-3 and TRBJ1-2, with 8 positions matching TRBD1. V was clipped by 3 bases and J by 8 bases; unmatched bases: 8. The germline V gene encodes CDR1 ENHRY and CDR2 SYGVKD. The CDR3 length is 14 residues. For the CDR3, the DNA is TGTGCCATCAGTGATGGGGGACAGGCCCTCGGCTACACCTTC. This encodes CAISDGGQALGYTF.

The chain couples TRBV4-1 to TRBJ2-3; D unclear. The CDR3 is 15 amino acids. Trimming cost V 1 base and J 0 bases, with 8 bases left between them. The germline V gene encodes CDR1 MGHRA and CDR2 YSYEKL. The CDR3, as DNA: TGCGCCAGCAGCCAAGCCCCGAGGAGCACAGATACGCAGTATTTT. Its translation: CASSQAPRSTDTQYF.

In its sample, this clonotype was seen a few times. The rearrangement links TRBV5-4 to TRBJ2-2; 14 bases are a match to TRBD2. From germline, CDR1 is SGHNT and CDR2 YYREEE (reference sequence). V dropped 5 bases and J dropped 0; count of bases not matched to a gene: 15. The CDR3 runs 21 residues. CDR3: CASSRKPGLAGDGANTGELFF. The CDR3 DNA reads as TGTGCCAGCAGTCGTAAGCCGGGACTAGCGGGAGATGGGGCGAACACCGGGGAGCTGTTTTTT.

The rearrangement links TRBV15 to TRBJ2-5; D may be TRBD1 (6 bases). The CDR3 covers 13 residues. The germline V gene has CDR1 LNHNV and CDR2 YYDKDF (reference sequence). Trimming removed 1 base from V and 5 bases from J, with 8 bases in between. The CDR3 region has the DNA TGTGCCACCAGCAGAGTTGGGGGCGAGACCCAGTACTTC. This sequence encodes CATSRVGGETQYF. Drawing the rest from reference TRBV15 and TRBJ2-5, the complete variable domain is DAMVIQNPRYQVTQFGKPVTLSCSQTLNHNVMYWYQQKSSQAPKLLFHYYDKDFNNEADTPDNFQSRRPNTSFCFLDIRSPGLGDTAMYLCATSRVGGETQYFGPGTRLLVL.

The V and J genes are TRBV12-3 or TRBV12-4 and TRBJ2-1; 7 nucleotides match TRBD2. The CDR3 is 18 residues long. The trim removed 5 bases at V and 7 bases at J, leaving 20 bases unmatched. CDR3 amino acids: CASSQTQRLAARKNEQFF. The DNA of the CDR3 is TGTGCCAGCAGTCAAACCCAGCGGCTAGCGGCCCGTAAGAATGAGCAGTTCTTC.

The chain uses TRBV4-1 and TRBJ2-5; 8 bases map to TRBD2. Germline values: CDR1 MGHRA, CDR2 YSYEKL. Trimming took 1 base from V and 5 from J; bases not matched to a gene: 6. The CDR3 runs to 15 residues. CDR3 DNA sequence: TGCGCCAGCAGCCAAGGCGGGGGGCCAGGGGAGACCCAGTACTTC. Translation: CASSQGGGPGETQYF.

In this sample, this clonotype turned up a few times. The chain links TRBV5-1 to TRBJ1-4; the D is unclear. CDR1 and CDR2 (germline): SGHRS, YFSETQ. With 4 bases removed from V and 2 bases from J, the gap between germline ends came to 9 bases. This CDR3 is built from 14 residues. The CDR3 protein is CASSPTRTNEKLFF. In nucleotides, the CDR3 is TGCGCCAGCAGCCCAACGAGGACTAATGAAAAACTGTTTTTT.

The V call is TRBV28, the J call TRBJ2-7, with D possibly TRBD2 on 5 matching bases. Germline V gene data show CDR1 as MDHEN and CDR2 as SYDVKM. Trimming took 5 bases from V and 3 from J, leaving 14 bases between them. The CDR3 is 14 residues long. The CDR3, as DNA: TGTGCCAGCAGTCCCATTGGACTCTTCTACGAGCAGTACTTC. Translating it yields CASSPIGLFYEQYF.

The rearrangement links TRBV4-1 to TRBJ2-1; 11 bases agree with TRBD2. CDR1 and CDR2 from the germline V gene are MGHRA and YSYEKL. Trimming took 0 bases from V and 0 from J; bases not matched to a gene: 7. The CDR3 sequence is 19 residues long. The CDR3 region has the DNA TGCGCCAGCAGCCAAGAGGCTAGCGGGGGGTCGAGCTCCTACAATGAGCAGTTCTTC. It is translated as CASSQEASGGSSSYNEQFF.

With regard to this clonotype: A much more abundant neighbour one base away suggests this may be a read error. CDR3 sequence (DNA): TGTGCCATCAGTGAGTCCTGGGCTAGCGGGACGAACTCCTACAATCAGCAGTTCTTC. It specifies CAISESWASGTNSYNQQFF. The rearrangement uses TRBV10-3 and TRBJ2-1; TRBD2 agrees at 9 bases. The length of the CDR3 is 19 residues. Germline CDR1 ENHRY, CDR2 SYGVKD.

This clonotype has a handful of counts. The chain is built from TRBV6-1 and TRBJ2-1; 7 positions agree with TRBD1. V dropped 6 bases and J dropped 6; count of bases not matched to a gene: 8. The CDR3 runs 14 residues. The germline CDR1 and CDR2 sequences are MNHNS and SASEGT. The CDR3 loop reads CASSTADRANEQFF. The CDR3, as DNA: TGTGCCAGCAGCACAGCCGACAGGGCCAATGAGCAGTTCTTC.

V usage is TRBV20-1 and J usage is TRBJ2-3; 8 bases match TRBD2. The V gene's germline CDR1 is DFQATT and CDR2 SNEGSKA (reference sequence). This CDR3 has 15 residues. The J segment lost 1 base and the V segment lost 1 base, leaving 4 bases of the junction unmatched. The CDR3 here is CSARAPGGRTDTQYF. DNA of the CDR3: TGCAGTGCTAGAGCCCCGGGGGGGCGCACAGATACGCAGTATTTT.